The T cell receptor (beta chain) under discussion was sequenced for a study of blood T cell repertoires in COVID-19. Overall study context: The study drew acute and convalescent COVID-19 samples from the United States, Italy and Spain. In each case, the material was cDNA or gDNA derived from T cells, B-cell-depleted T cells, or PBMCs.

In the study's own analysis: Reference gene primer amplification yielded estimated nucleated cell counts. Sequencing was performed with immunoSEQ multiplex PCR; in TCRdb, only in-frame clones are kept and a portion is missing. Clone size and V and J calls were adopted from that table, with D and trimming inferred from the DNA. The table includes some 120,000 clones, roughly 79% detected once. There are 17 residues in the CDR3. V gave up 5 bases and J gave up 4 bases; unmatched junction bases: 15. This receptor was obtained from a man aged 65-85 years with active or convalescent COVID-19. The rearrangement joins TRBV5-3 to TRBJ2-5; 9 nucleotides agree with TRBD1. TRBV5-3 is annotated as an ORF whose role is uncertain. The source material was peripheral blood. CDR3 in amino acids: CARRFGGDRVPLETQYF. CDR3 sequence (DNA): TGTGCCAGAAGATTTGGGGGGGACAGGGTACCACTAGAGACCCAGTACTTC.